Sequencing of this TCR beta chain was carried out in a study of glioma-infiltrating T cells. General observations from the study: Above-expected tissue-blood divergence occurred in all gliomas, most in low-grade ones. Tissue and blood shared very few CDR3 sequences.

The germline V gene has CDR1 LGHDT and CDR2 YNNKEL (reference sequence). The CDR3 length is 16 residues. Trimming stripped 3 bases from V and 3 bases from J, with 15 bases between. Using RNA template, CDR3s of TCR alpha and beta were amplified with iRepertoire arm-PCR. Input was 100-400 ng of tissue mRNA or PBMC total RNA. Via MiXCR, TCRdb re-called the multiplex PCR reads, giving one row per CDR3 protein. This table holds 110,000 or so distinct CDR3 sequences, less than 30% found once. In regard to this clonotype: Its antigen remains unknown. A clone one base away is much larger, so this may be a read error.

This receptor was obtained from a human donor with low-grade glioma or glioblastoma, undergoing nonglioma brain surgery, or in good health (not recorded which). V and J are TRBV3-1 and TRBJ1-5, with no clear D. Sequenced: glioma tissue, nonneoplastic brain tissue, or PBMCs (not recorded which). CDR3 region: CASSQGSTVLNQPQHF. Written as DNA, the CDR3 is TGTGCCAGCAGCCAGGGATCCACCGTCCTCAATCAGCCCCAGCATTTT.